Shown below are 26 T cell receptor beta chains from a single sample sequenced in a study of blood T cell repertoires in COVID-19. The protocol was immunoSEQ multiplex PCR, while the TCRdb copy is restricted to in-frame clones and leaves out a portion. Of roughly 180,000 clones listed, 80% to 90% are singletons. Sequencing was carried out using PBMCs or T cells enriched from blood (not recorded which). These receptors were obtained from a man in his forties who had recovered from COVID-19.

This chain links TRBV9 with TRBJ1-2; no clear D. Between the trimmed V and J ends, which lost 0 bases and 2 bases, there was a span of 11 bases. The germline V gene has CDR1 SGDLS and CDR2 YYNGEE. The CDR3 is made up of 15 amino acids. The DNA of the CDR3 is TGTGCCAGCAGCGTAGACGGGTTTGACAACTATGGCTACACCTTC. Translating it yields CASSVDGFDNYGYTF.

This clone was seen only once. The chain recombines TRBV6-5 with TRBJ2-3; 8 positions agree with TRBD1. With 10 bases clipped from V and 0 bases from J, the junction kept 3 bases outside the gene matches. The CDR3 has 13 residues. Germline V gene data show CDR1 as MNHEY and CDR2 as SVGAGI. The CDR3 loop reads CATWTGSTDTQYF. CDR3 DNA: TGTGCCACTTGGACAGGGAGCACAGATACGCAGTATTTT.

This chain joins TRBV2 and TRBJ1-3; no reliable D call. V was shortened by 8 bases and J by 2 bases, with 16 bases between the two germline ends. This CDR3 has 15 residues. Germline CDR1 SNHLY, CDR2 FYNNEI. This CDR3 reads CASVNSPNTGNTIYF. CDR3 nucleotide sequence: TGTGCCAGCGTAAATTCCCCCAACACTGGAAACACCATATATTTT.

The rearrangement links TRBV6-2 or TRBV6-3 to TRBJ2-7, with a possible D match to TRBD2 (6 bases). This CDR3 has 14 residues. CDR1 and CDR2 from the germline V gene are MNHEY and SVGEGT. With 0 bases removed from V and 4 bases from J, the gap between germline ends came to 10 bases. The CDR3 DNA reads as TGTGCCAGCAGTTACTCGAGCGCGGGGTACGAGCAGTACGTC. Translation: CASSYSSAGYEQYV.

CDR3 nucleotide sequence: TGTGCCAGCAGGAATGGTCCGGGAGGGCCCGAGCGGGAGACCCAGTACTTC. This translates into CASRNGPGGPERETQYF. The chain recombines TRBV5-4 with TRBJ2-5, with TRBD2 matching over 8 bases. The ends lost 5 bases at V and 5 bases at J; junction bases unmatched: 17. The length of the CDR3 is 17 residues. Germline V CDR1 and CDR2: SGHNT, YYREEE (reference sequence).

This clone was counted a single time. V usage is TRBV24-1 and J usage is TRBJ2-3; 10 nucleotides line up with TRBD2. The CDR3 loop spans 15 amino acids. Per the germline V gene, CDR1 is KGHDR and CDR2 is SFDVKD. The V gene end was trimmed by 2 bases and the J gene end by 4 bases; junction bases not matched to a gene: 2. The CDR3 DNA follows: TGTGCCACCAGTGATTCTAGCGGGAGCCCAGATACGCAGTATTTT. It yields the protein CATSDSSGSPDTQYF.

The chain uses TRBV2 and TRBJ1-5; D is uncertain. This CDR3 spans 14 amino acids. Trimming cost V 0 bases and J 6 bases, with 9 bases left between them. Germline loops: CDR1 SNHLY, CDR2 FYNNEI. This CDR3 reads CASSEALPSQPQHF. The CDR3 DNA sequence: TGTGCCAGCAGTGAAGCGCTCCCCAGTCAGCCCCAGCATTTT.

The chain is built from TRBV6-5 and TRBJ1-2; D is unresolved. Germline CDR1 is MNHEY and CDR2 is SVGAGI. V was pared by 1 base and J by 3 bases, with 12 bases between. This CDR3 region has 15 residues. The CDR3 loop is CASSYLGGRDYGYTF. The CDR3 coding sequence is TGTGCCAGCAGTTACTTAGGAGGGAGGGACTATGGCTACACCTTC.

The chain is built from TRBV7-9 and TRBJ2-2; no firm D call. Trimming removed 2 bases at V and 4 bases at J, with 8 bases between. Germline V gene data show CDR1 as SEHNR and CDR2 as FQNEAQ (reference sequence). This CDR3 has 14 residues. In DNA, the CDR3 is TGTGCCAGCAGCTTACCGAAACTCACCGGGGAGCTGTTTTTT. Encoded protein: CASSLPKLTGELFF.

On this clone itself: Different DNA sequences within this sample yield the same CDR3. The chain recombines TRBV19 with TRBJ2-2; the D gene is possibly TRBD1 (6 bases). Between the trimmed V and J ends, which lost 2 bases and 1 base, there was a span of 8 bases. Germline V CDR1 and CDR2: LNHDA, SQIVND (reference sequence). The CDR3 is 15 residues long. The CDR3 sequence is CASSILTGNTGELFF. In DNA form, the CDR3 reads TGTGCCAGTAGTATATTGACAGGGAACACCGGGGAGCTGTTTTTT.

The chain employs TRBV10-3 and TRBJ1-1; TRBD1 matches 9 bases. Looked up from germline, CDR1 is ENHRY and CDR2 is SYGVKD. The CDR3 is made up of 16 amino acids. The junction had 5 bases not matched to a gene; V was cut back by 2 bases and J by 1 base. The CDR3 region is CAISEPLGQGNTEAFF. The CDR3 DNA reads TGTGCCATCAGTGAGCCCCTGGGACAGGGGAACACTGAAGCTTTCTTT.

The CDR3 loop reads CASSLGEISGELFF. The CDR3 region has the DNA TGCGCCAGCAGCTTGGGGGAGATTTCCGGGGAGCTGTTTTTT. V is TRBV5-1 and J is TRBJ2-2, with D maybe TRBD2 (5 bases). The V end was cut by 0 bases, the J end by 6 bases, with 9 bases between. The germline V gene has CDR1 SGHRS and CDR2 YFSETQ. This CDR3 has 14 amino acids.

This sequence joins TRBV9 and TRBJ2-7; 8 nucleotides align to TRBD2. Germline V gene sequence: CDR1 SGDLS, CDR2 YYNGEE. The CDR3 covers 14 residues. Trimming removed 0 bases from V and 6 bases from J; junction bases left unmatched: 5. The CDR3 DNA reads as TGTGCCAGCAGCGTAGTAGCGGGATTTGGCGAGCAGTACTTC. It yields the protein CASSVVAGFGEQYF.

This chain joins TRBV2 and TRBJ1-5, with a possible D match to TRBD1 (5 bases). CDR3 size: 13 residues. The germline V and J ends were trimmed by 6 bases and 2 bases, with 8 bases remaining between them. Germline lookup yields CDR1 SNHLY and CDR2 FYNNEI. The CDR3 sequence is CASSLQGNQPQHF. CDR3 in DNA: TGTGCCAGCAGCCTACAGGGCAATCAGCCCCAGCATTTT.

This chain joins TRBV14 and TRBJ1-1; D uncertain. Germline assignment: CDR1 SGHDN and CDR2 FVKESK. There are 15 residues in the CDR3. Trimming left V 3 bases short and J 0 bases short, with 11 bases between. DNA for the CDR3: TGTGCCAGCAGCCACGAGCAACCTCTGAACACTGAAGCTTTCTTT. Translating it yields CASSHEQPLNTEAFF.

The chain links TRBV28 to TRBJ1-5; TRBD1 might be the D (6 bases). Germline values: CDR1 MDHEN, CDR2 SYDVKM. Trimming pared 3 bases from V and 6 bases from J, leaving 15 bases between. The CDR3 runs 15 residues. The CDR3 spells CASSLATGTGQPQHF. In DNA form, the CDR3 reads TGTGCCAGCAGTTTGGCTACAGGGACGGGTCAGCCCCAGCATTTT.

The chain has TRBV9 and TRBJ1-6, with D maybe TRBD1 (6 bases). V lost 5 bases to trimming and J lost 5 bases, with 17 bases between them. Germline V CDR1 and CDR2: SGDLS, YYNGEE. There are 16 residues in the CDR3. DNA for the CDR3: TGTGCCAGCAGTCAAGGGGGGGGCCAGAATAATTCACCCCTCCACTTT. This encodes CASSQGGGQNNSPLHF.

The V gene is TRBV24-1, the J gene TRBJ1-5, with TRBD1 matching over 8 bases. The CDR3 length is 14 residues. Germline CDR1 KGHDR, CDR2 SFDVKD. J gave up 4 bases and V 9 bases, and 7 bases lay outside the gene matches. Here the CDR3 reads CATALGQANQPQHF. As DNA, the CDR3 is TGTGCCACCGCCTTGGGACAGGCTAATCAGCCCCAGCATTTT.

This clone appeared a single time. The genes are TRBV4-2 and TRBJ2-7, with D tentatively TRBD2 (7 bases). V was pared by 3 bases and J by 2 bases, with 17 bases between. CDR1 and CDR2 (germline): LGHNA, YNFKEQ. CDR3 length equals 16 residues. CDR3 sequence: CASSQELTGRAYEQYF. CDR3 nucleotide sequence: TGTGCCAGCAGCCAGGAATTAACAGGGAGGGCCTACGAGCAGTACTTC.

The chain joins TRBV5-4 to TRBJ1-3, with TRBD1 as a possible D gene (6 bases). Trimming left V 4 bases short and J 0 bases short, with 20 bases between. Germline V gene sequence: CDR1 SGHNT, CDR2 YYREEE (reference sequence). CDR3 size: 18 residues. The CDR3 nucleotides read TGTGCCAGCAGCCAGACCTGGACAGCGGGGAACTCTGGAAACACCATATATTTT. Translation gives CASSQTWTAGNSGNTIYF.

V and J are TRBV6-1 and TRBJ2-7, with D possibly being TRBD1 (6 bases). CDR1 is MNHNS and CDR2 is SASEGT in the germline V gene. Trimming pared 2 bases from V and 3 bases from J, leaving 14 bases between. The CDR3 is 15 residues long. The CDR3 DNA follows: TGTGCCAGCAGTGAAAACAGGGCAGGCGGCTACGAGCAGTACTTC. As protein: CASSENRAGGYEQYF.

This clone was seen a single time. V and J are TRBV3-1 (or the pseudogene TRBV3-2) and TRBJ2-3, with D hard to call. CDR1 and CDR2 (germline): LGHDT, YNNKEL (reference sequence). CDR3 size: 15 residues. Between the trimmed V and J ends, which lost 3 bases and 3 bases, there was a span of 13 bases. Here the CDR3 reads CASSHLAYGTDTQYF. In nucleotides, the CDR3 is TGTGCCAGCAGCCATTTGGCCTACGGGACAGATACGCAGTATTTT.

The genes are TRBV11-3 and TRBJ2-7, with 9 nucleotides matching TRBD1. Germline-derived CDR1 and CDR2 are SGHNT and YENEEA. CDR3 length: 15 amino acids. V lost 5 bases to trimming and J lost 6 bases; unmatched junction nucleotides: 11. The CDR3 DNA follows: TGTGCCAGCAGCGCAGGACAGGGGCTAGCAGGCGAGCAGTACTTC. It translates to CASSAGQGLAGEQYF.

As DNA, the CDR3 is TGTGCCACCCCGCCGGTGGGGCCGAACACCGGGGAGCTGTTTTTT. It translates to CATPPVGPNTGELFF. The gene calls are TRBV7-9 and TRBJ2-2, with D possibly TRBD1 on 5 matching bases. Germline values: CDR1 SEHNR, CDR2 FQNEAQ (reference sequence). Trimming stripped 10 bases from V and 0 bases from J, with 15 bases between. The CDR3 spans 15 residues.

The chain combines TRBV9 with TRBJ2-6, with D unclear. From germline, CDR1 is SGDLS and CDR2 YYNGEE. Between the trimmed V and J ends, which lost 0 bases and 2 bases, there was a span of 12 bases. This CDR3 is built from 17 residues. In DNA, the CDR3 is TGTGCCAGCAGCGTAGTCGCCAGGCCCACTGGGGCCAACGTCCTGACTTTC. Residues: CASSVVARPTGANVLTF. The full variable domain, completed using reference TRBV9 and TRBJ2-6, is DSGVTQTPKHLITATGQRVTLRCSPRSGDLSVYWYQQSLDQGLQFLIQYYNGEERAKGNILERFSAQQFPDLHSELNLSSLELGDSALYFCASSVVARPTGANVLTFGAGSRLTVL.

This clone was recorded a few times. This chain uses TRBV30 with TRBJ2-1, with D hard to call. Germline V gene lookup returns CDR1 GTSNPN and CDR2 SVGIG (reference sequence). This CDR3 has 13 residues. V lost 0 bases, J lost 9 bases, and 12 bases lay in between. The CDR3 is CAWSVSSRGEQFF. In DNA form, the CDR3 reads TGTGCCTGGAGTGTATCGTCCAGAGGTGAGCAGTTCTTC.